This T cell receptor (beta chain) is from a study of blood T cell repertoires in COVID-19. Looking at the study overall: Acute and convalescent COVID-19 specimens originated in the United States, Italy and Spain. The analysed material was cDNA or gDNA that came from T cells, B-cell-depleted T cells, or PBMCs.

Original handling: Nucleated cell counts were estimated from reference gene primer amplification. Profiling relied on immunoSEQ multiplex PCR, and the TCRdb table lists in-frame clones only, not all of them. V, J and clone size reflect that table, while D and trimming were determined from the DNA. The data contain around 100,000 clones, about 85% of them singletons. The V and J ends lost 8 bases and 2 bases respectively, with 7 bases between them. Per germline, CDR1 SNHLY and CDR2 FYNNEI. The CDR3 is made up of 13 amino acids. This clone has just a few counts. This chain links TRBV2 with TRBJ1-6; D call uncertain. This receptor was obtained from a human donor in a cohort sampled during active COVID-19. Input material: peripheral blood. As DNA, the CDR3 is TGTGCCAGCGGGCAGGCCTATAATTCACCCCTCCACTTT. Residues: CASGQAYNSPLHF.